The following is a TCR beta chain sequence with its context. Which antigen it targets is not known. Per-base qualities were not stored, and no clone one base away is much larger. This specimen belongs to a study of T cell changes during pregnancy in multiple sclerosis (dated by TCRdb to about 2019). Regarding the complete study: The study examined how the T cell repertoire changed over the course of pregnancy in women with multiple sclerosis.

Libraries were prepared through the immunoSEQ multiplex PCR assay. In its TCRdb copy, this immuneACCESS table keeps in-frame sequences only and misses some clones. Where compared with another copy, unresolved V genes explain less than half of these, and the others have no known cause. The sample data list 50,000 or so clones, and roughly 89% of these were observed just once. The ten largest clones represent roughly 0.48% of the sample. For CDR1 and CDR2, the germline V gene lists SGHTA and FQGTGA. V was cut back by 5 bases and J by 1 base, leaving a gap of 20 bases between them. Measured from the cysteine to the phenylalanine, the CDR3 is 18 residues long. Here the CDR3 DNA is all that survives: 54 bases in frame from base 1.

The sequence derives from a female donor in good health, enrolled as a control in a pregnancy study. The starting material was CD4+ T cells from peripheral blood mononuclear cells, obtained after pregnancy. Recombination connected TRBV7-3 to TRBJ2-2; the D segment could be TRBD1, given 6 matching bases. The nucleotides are TGTGCCAGCAGCCCTGGGCTGCAGGGGATTTTGAACACCGGGGAGCTGTTTTTT. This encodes CASSPGLQGILNTGELFF.